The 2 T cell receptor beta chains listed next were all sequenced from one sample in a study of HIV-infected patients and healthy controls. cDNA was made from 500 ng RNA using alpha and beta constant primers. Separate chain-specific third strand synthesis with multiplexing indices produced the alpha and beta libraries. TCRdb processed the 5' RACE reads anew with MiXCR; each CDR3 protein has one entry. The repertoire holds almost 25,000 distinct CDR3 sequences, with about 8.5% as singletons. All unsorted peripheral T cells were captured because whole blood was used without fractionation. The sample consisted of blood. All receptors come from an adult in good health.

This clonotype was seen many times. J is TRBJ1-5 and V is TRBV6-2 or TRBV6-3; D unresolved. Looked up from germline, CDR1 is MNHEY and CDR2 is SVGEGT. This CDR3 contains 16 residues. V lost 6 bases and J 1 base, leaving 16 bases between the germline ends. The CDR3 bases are TGTGCCAGCAGCGACTTTAAGGCTGCAAGCAATCAGCCCCAGCATTTT. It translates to CASSDFKAASNQPQHF.

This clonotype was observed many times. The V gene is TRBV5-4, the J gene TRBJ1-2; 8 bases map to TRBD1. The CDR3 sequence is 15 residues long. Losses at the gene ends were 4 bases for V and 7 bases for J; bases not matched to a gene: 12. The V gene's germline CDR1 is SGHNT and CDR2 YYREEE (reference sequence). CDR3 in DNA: TGTGCCAGCAGCCTGTGGGACAGGTGGTCGGTTGGCTACACCTTC. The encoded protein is CASSLWDRWSVGYTF.